This T cell receptor (beta chain) is drawn from a study of shared clonotypes between healthy human individuals. General study findings and limits: With several donors compared, around 4.7% of naive CD4 clonotypes were shared. Across subsets, estimated richness was generally greater for naive than for memory populations.

About this clone: Its antigen remains unidentified.

Naive CD8 cells, CD45RO-negative and positively selected for CCR7, excluded terminally differentiated effector memory CD45RA+ cells. The J segment lost 5 bases and the V segment lost 5 bases, leaving 7 bases of the junction unmatched. CDR1 is SGHTA, CDR2 FQGNSA, per germline. This CDR3 spans 14 amino acids. Data came from immunoSEQ multiplex PCR; TCRdb stores just in-frame clones and leaves some out. The sample shows about 1,900,000 clones, 85% to 95% of them seen only once. The chain has TRBV7-2 and TRBJ1-1; 8 bases match TRBD1. The sample taken for sequencing was naive CD8+ T cells sorted from blood. This clonotype was sampled from a man aged 18 to 29 in good health. The CDR3 loop is CASSILTGGTEAFF. The CDR3 DNA follows: TGTGCCAGCAGCATATTAACAGGGGGAACTGAAGCTTTCTTT.